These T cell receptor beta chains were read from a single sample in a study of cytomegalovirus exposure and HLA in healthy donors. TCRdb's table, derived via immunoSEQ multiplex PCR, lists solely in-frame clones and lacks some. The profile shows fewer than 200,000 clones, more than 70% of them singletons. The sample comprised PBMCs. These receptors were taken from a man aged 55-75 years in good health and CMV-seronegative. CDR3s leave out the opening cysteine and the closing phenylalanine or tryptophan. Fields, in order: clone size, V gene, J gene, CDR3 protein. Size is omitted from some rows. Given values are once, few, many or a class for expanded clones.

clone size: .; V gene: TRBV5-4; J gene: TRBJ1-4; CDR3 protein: ASSRTGRNEKLF
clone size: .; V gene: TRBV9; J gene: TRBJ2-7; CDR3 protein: ASSVASAGGFYEQY
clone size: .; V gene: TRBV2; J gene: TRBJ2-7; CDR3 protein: ASSFLAENDEQY
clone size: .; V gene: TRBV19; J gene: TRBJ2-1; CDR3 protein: ASSISSGSIYNEQF
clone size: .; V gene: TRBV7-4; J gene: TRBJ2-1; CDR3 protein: ASRSRGLAGYNEQF
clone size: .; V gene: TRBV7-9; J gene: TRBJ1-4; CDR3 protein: ASSSPSSAGEKLF
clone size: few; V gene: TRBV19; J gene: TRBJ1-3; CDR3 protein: ASSKGQGYSGNTIY
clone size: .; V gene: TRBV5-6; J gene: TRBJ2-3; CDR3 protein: ASSLNGGTITDTQY
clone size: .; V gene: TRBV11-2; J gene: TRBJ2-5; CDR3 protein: ASSLGTKETQY
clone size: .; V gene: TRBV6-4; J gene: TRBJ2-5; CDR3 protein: ARRAFRTSSKETQY
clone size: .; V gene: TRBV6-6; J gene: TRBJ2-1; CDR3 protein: ASSSPGLAGLNEQF
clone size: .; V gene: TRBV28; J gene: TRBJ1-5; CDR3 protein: ASTTGGGENQPQH
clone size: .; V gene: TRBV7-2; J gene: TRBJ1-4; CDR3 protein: ASSPIRGGWNANEKLF
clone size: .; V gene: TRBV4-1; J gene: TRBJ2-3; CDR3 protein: ASSQEKWGGTDTQY
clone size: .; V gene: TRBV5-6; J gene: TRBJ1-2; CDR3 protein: ASSRLTGNYGYT
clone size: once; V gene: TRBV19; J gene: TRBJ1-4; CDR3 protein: ASSPTGDEKLF
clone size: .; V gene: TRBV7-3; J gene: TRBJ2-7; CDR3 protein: ASSHGLDHEQY
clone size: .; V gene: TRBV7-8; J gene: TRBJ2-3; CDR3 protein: ASSLLAGGADTQY
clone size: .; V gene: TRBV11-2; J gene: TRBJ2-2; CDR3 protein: ASSLSGTGELF
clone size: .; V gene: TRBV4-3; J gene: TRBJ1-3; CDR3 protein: ASSYSGNTIY
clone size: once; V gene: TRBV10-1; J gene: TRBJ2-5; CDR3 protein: ASPKKAPGQETQY
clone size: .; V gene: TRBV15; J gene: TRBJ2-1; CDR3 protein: ATSRGGLAGVGDNEQF
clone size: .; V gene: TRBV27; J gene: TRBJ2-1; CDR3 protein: ASSTYKQGEENEQF
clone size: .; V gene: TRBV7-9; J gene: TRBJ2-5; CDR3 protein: ASSLDTGVLETQY
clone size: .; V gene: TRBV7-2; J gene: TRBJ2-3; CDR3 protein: ASSLNSADTQY
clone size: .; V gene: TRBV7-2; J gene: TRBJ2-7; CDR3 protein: ASSTGTGTATYEQY
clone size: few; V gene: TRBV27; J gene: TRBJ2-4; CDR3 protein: ASIAAGGKGY
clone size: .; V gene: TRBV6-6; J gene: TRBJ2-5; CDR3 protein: ASSYPDRGQETQY
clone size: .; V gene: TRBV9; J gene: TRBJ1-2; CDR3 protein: ASSTGEVGYGYT
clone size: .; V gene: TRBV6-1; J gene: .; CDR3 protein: ASSETPLYEQY
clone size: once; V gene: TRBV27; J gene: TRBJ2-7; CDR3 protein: ASRPAGRGEAYEQY
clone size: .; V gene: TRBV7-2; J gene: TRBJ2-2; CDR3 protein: ASSLGLAGATGELF
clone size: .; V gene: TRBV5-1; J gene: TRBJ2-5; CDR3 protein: ASRPGLAGETQY
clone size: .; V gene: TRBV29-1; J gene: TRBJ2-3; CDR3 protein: SVEDRFSTDTQY
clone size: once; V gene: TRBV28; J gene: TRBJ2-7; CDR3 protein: ASSLYSAYEQY
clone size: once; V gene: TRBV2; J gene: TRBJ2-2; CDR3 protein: ASRRTGANTGELF
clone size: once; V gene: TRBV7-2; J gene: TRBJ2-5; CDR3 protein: ASSTRTSQETQY